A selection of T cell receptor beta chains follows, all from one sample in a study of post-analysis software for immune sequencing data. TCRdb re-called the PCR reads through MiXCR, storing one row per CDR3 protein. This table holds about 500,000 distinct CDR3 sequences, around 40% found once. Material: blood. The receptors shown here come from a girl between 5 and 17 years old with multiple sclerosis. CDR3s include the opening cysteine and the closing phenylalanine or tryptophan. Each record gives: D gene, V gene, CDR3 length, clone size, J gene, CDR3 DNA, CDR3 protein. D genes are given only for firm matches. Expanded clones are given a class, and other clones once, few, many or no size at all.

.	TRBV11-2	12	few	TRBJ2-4	TGTGCCAGCAGCTTAGCTGGGAGACTTCAGTACTTC	CASSLAGRLQYF
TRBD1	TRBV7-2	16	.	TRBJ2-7	TGTGCCAGCAGCCCATATATCGGGACAGGGGCCCACGAGCAGTACTTC	CASSPYIGTGAHEQYF
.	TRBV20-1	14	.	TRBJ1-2	TGCAGTGCTAGAGAGCGGAGGGGCGGCTATGGCTACACCTTC	CSARERRGGYGYTF
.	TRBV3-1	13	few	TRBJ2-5	TGTGCCAGCGGCGACCGAGTTTTGGAGACCCAGTACTTC	CASGDRVLETQYF
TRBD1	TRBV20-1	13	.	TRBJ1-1	TGCAGTGCGACCCAAACAGGGGACACTGAAGCTTTCTTT	CSATQTGDTEAFF
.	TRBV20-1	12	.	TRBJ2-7	TGCAGTGCTAGACTGACATTCTACGAGCAGTACTTC	CSARLTFYEQYF
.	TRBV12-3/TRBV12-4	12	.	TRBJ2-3	TGTGCCAGCAGTTCCTCGGGTAATACGCAGTATTTT	CASSSSGNTQYF
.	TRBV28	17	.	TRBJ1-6	TGTGCCAGCAGACTCATCGACTGGGGCGCTAGTAGTTCACCCCTCCACTTT	CASRLIDWGASSSPLHF
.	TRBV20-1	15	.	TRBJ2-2	TGCAGTGCTAGAAGAGCGGGCCGGGACACCGGGGAGCTGTTTTTT	CSARRAGRDTGELFF
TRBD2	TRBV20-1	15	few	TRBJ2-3	TGCAGTACCCAACTAGCGCGGGCGGACACAGATACGCAGTATTTT	CSTQLARADTDTQYF
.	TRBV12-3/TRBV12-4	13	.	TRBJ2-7	TGTGCCAGCACGGTGGACAGCACCTACGAGCAGTACTTC	CASTVDSTYEQYF
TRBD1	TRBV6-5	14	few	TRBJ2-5	TGTGCCAGCAGCCTTGAGACAGGGGGCAATGAGCAGTACTTC	CASSLETGGNEQYF
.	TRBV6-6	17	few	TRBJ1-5	TGTGCCAGCAGCCCCTCCCCGCTGGACGGTAGCAATCAGCCCCAGCATTTT	CASSPSPLDGSNQPQHF
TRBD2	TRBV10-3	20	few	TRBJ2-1	TGTGCCATCAGTGGGGGGACTAGCGGAGCTATTTACCGCTCCTACAATGAGCAGTTCTTC	CAISGGTSGAIYRSYNEQFF
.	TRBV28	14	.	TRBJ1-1	TGTGCCAGCAGTCCCCAAGCCGGGAACACTGAAGCTTTCTTT	CASSPQAGNTEAFF
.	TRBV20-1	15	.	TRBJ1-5	TGCAGTGCTAGAGTTTACGGTGATAGCAATCAGCCCCAGCATTTT	CSARVYGDSNQPQHF
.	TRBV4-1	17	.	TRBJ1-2	TGCGCCAGCAGCCAACCGGGACAAGTGCGTCGGAACTATGGCTACACCTTC	CASSQPGQVRRNYGYTF
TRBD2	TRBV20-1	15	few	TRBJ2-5	TGCAGTGCTAGAAGGGTTGGGGGGGAACAAGAGACCCAGTACTTC	CSARRVGGEQETQYF
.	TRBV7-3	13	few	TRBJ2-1	TGTGCCAGCAGCTTCGGGAGCTTGAGTGAGCAGTTCTTC	CASSFGSLSEQFF
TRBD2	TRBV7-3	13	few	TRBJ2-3	TGTGCCACCGGGACTAGCAGCACAGATACGCAGTATTTT	CATGTSSTDTQYF
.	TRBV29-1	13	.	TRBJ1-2	TGCAGCGTTGTTCAGGGCGGGGAAGGTGGCTACACCTTC	CSVVQGGEGGYTF
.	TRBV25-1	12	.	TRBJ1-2	TGTGCCAGCAGTGCGGGTTTTGGTGGCTACACCTTC	CASSAGFGGYTF
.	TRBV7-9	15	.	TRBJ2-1	TGTGCCAGCAGCGTGCTTAGTGCCCTCTACAATGAGCAGTTCTTC	CASSVLSALYNEQFF
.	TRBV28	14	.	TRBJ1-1	TGTGCCAGCAGTGACAGGAGACTGAACACTGAAGCTTTCTTT	CASSDRRLNTEAFF
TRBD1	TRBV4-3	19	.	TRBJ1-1	TGCGCCAGCAGCTTTATATATGGGACAGGGTTAATTATGAACACTGAAGCTTTCTTT	CASSFIYGTGLIMNTEAFF
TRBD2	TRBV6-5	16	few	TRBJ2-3	TGTGCCAGCAGTATCGATGGTAGCGGGGTAGCAGATACGCAGTATTTT	CASSIDGSGVADTQYF
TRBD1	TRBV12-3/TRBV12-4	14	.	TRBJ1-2	TGTGTCAGCGACAGGGGACAGGGGGCGCCTCGCTACACCTTC	CVSDRGQGAPRYTF
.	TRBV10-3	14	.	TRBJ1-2	.	CAISEFGQGSIPTF
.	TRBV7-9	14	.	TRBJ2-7	TGTGCCAGCAGCCCTCGGGACAAGTCCTACGAGCAGTACTTC	CASSPRDKSYEQYF
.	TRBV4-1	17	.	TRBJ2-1	TGCGCCAGCAGCAAGGGCGGGGGCGGGAGCTCCTACAATGAGCAGTTCTTC	CASSKGGGGSSYNEQFF
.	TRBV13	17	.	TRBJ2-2	TGTGCCAGCAGCTTTACTCTTCGGAAACCCTGGCACGGGGAGCTGTTTTTT	CASSFTLRKPWHGELFF
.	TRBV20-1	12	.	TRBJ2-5	TGCAGTGCTAGGATAGCGGAAGAGACCCAGTACTTC	CSARIAEETQYF
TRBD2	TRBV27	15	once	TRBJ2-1	TGTGCCAGCAGTTTATCGGGACTAGCGGGAGCTCAGCAGTTCTTC	CASSLSGLAGAQQFF
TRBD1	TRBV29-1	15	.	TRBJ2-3	TGCAGCGTTGATGATGGGACAGCAGCCACAGATACGCAGTATTTT	CSVDDGTAATDTQYF
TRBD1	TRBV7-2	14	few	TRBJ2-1	TGTGCCAGCAGCCCGGACAGGGGGTATAGTGAGCAGTTCTTC	CASSPDRGYSEQFF
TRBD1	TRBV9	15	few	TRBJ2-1	TGTGCCAGCAGCGTAGTTACAGGGGAAGGAGATGAGCAGTTCTTC	CASSVVTGEGDEQFF
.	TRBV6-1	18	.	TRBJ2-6	TGTGCCAGCAGCGACGGGTCAGGGGTCGAATCTGGGGCCAACGTCCTGACTTTC	CASSDGSGVESGANVLTF
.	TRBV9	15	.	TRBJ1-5	TGTGCCAGCAGCGTAGCTGGAACAGCCAATCAGCCCCAGCATTTT	CASSVAGTANQPQHF
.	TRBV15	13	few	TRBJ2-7	TGTGCCACCAGCAGCCGGGGTTCCTACGAGCAGTACTTC	CATSSRGSYEQYF
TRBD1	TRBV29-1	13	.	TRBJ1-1	TGCAGCTTCGGACAGGGAATGAACACTGAAGCTTTCTTT	CSFGQGMNTEAFF
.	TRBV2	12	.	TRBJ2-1	TGTGCCAGCAGTGGGGAAGTCAATGAGCAGTTCTTC	CASSGEVNEQFF
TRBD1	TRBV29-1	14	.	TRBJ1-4	TGCAGCGTTGAAGTCACGGGACAGAATGAAAAACTGTTTTTT	CSVEVTGQNEKLFF
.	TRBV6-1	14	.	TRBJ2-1	TGTGCCAGCCTGAGCGTGCCCTCCCACAATGGGCAGTTCTTC	CASLSVPSHNGQFF
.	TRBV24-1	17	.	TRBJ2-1	TGTGCCACCAGTGATTTGCCGGGACGCTCCTCGTACAATGAGCAGTTCTTC	CATSDLPGRSSYNEQFF
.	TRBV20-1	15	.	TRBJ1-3	TGCAGTGCGCCCATTGCGTCACCCTATGGAAACACCATATATTTT	CSAPIASPYGNTIYF
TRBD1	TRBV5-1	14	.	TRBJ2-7	TGCGCCAGCAGCGCACGACAGGGCGATGACGAGCAGTACTTC	CASSARQGDDEQYF
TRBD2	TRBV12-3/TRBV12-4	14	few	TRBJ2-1	TGTGCCAGCAGTTACCGGGACTATTACAATGAGCAGTTCTTC	CASSYRDYYNEQFF
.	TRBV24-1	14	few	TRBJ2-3	TGTGCCACCAGTGATTCGGGTCTCACAGATACGCAGTATTTT	CATSDSGLTDTQYF